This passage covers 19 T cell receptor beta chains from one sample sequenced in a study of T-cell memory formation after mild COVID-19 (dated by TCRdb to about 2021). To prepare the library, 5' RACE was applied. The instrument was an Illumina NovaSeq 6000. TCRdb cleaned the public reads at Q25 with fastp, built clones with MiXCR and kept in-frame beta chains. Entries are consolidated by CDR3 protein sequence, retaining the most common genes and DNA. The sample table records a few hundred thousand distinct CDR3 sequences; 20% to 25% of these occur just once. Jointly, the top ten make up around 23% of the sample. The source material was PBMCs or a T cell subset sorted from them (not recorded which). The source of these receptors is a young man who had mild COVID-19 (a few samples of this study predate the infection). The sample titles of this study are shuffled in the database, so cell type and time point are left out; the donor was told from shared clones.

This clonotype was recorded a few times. The CDR3, as DNA: TGCGCCAGCAGCTTCGAACCAGCGGGGGTTGCAGATACGCAGTATTTT. Its protein is CASSFEPAGVADTQYF. V and J are TRBV5-1 and TRBJ2-3; 8 bases agree with TRBD2. CDR3 length: 16 residues. Germline V gene data show CDR1 as SGHRS and CDR2 as YFSETQ. V lost 2 bases, J lost 4 bases, and 9 bases stayed unmatched.

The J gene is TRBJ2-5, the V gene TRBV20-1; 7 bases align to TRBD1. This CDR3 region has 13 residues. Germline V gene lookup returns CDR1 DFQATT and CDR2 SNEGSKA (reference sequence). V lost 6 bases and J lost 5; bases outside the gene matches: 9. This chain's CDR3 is CSAEDRPRETQYF. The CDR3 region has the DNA TGCAGTGCAGAGGACAGGCCTAGGGAGACCCAGTACTTC.

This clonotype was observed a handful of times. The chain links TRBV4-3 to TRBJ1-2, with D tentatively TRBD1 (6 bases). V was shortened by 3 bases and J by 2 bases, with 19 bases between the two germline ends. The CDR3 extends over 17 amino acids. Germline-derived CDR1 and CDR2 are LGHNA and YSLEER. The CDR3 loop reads CASSQGGHRVANYGYTF. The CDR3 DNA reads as TGCGCCAGCAGCCAGGGGGGACACAGGGTGGCAAACTATGGCTACACCTTC.

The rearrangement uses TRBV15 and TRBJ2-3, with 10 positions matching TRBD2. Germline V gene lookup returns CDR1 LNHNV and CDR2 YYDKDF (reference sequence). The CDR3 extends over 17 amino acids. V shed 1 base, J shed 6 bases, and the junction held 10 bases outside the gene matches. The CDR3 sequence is CATSRGPLLAGDDTQYF. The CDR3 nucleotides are TGTGCCACCAGCAGAGGTCCCCTCCTAGCGGGGGATGATACGCAGTATTTT.

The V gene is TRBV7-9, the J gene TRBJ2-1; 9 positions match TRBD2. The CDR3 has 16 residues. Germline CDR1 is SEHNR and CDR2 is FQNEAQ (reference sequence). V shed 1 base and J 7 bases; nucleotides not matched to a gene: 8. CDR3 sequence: CASSLVAGGPSNEQFF. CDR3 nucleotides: TGTGCCAGCAGCTTAGTGGCGGGGGGGCCATCGAATGAGCAGTTCTTC.

CDR3 in amino acids: CASSRTLDDTQYF. CDR3 DNA: TGTGCCAGCTCGCGCACATTAGACGATACGCAGTATTTT. This rearrangement joins TRBV18 to TRBJ2-3; D remains ambiguous. Trimming took 6 bases from V and 6 from J, leaving 13 bases between them. The germline CDR1 and CDR2 sequences are KGHSH and LQKENI. The CDR3 has 13 residues.

CDR3 coding DNA: TGTGCCAGCGGGGTATACAATGAGCAGTTCTTC. Residues: CASGVYNEQFF. The chain couples TRBV7-2 to TRBJ2-1; D is ambiguous. Trimming took 8 bases from V and 4 from J, leaving 6 bases between them. Germline V gene data show CDR1 as SGHTA and CDR2 as FQGNSA. CDR3 length equals 11 residues.

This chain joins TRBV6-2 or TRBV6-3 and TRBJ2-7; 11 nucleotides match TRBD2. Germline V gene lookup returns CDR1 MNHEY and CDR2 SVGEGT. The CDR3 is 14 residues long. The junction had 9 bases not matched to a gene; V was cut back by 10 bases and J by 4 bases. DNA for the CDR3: TGTGCCACTTCCGGGACTAGCGGATTATACGAGCAGTACTTC. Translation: CATSGTSGLYEQYF.

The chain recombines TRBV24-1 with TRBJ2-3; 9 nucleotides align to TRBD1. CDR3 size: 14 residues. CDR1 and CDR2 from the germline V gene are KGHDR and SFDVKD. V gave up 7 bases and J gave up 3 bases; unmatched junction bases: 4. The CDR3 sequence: CATRTGGSTDTQYF. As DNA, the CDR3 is TGTGCCACCAGAACAGGGGGCTCGACAGATACGCAGTATTTT.

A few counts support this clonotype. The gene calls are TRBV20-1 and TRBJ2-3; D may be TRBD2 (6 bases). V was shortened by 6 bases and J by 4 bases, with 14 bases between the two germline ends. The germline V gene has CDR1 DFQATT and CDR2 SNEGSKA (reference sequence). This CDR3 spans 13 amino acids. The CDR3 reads CSAVAAGADTQYF. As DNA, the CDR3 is TGCAGTGCAGTAGCGGCCGGGGCAGATACGCAGTATTTT.

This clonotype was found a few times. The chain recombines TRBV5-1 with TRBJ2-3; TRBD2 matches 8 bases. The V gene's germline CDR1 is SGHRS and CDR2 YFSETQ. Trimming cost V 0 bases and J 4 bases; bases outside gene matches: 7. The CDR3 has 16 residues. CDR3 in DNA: TGCGCCAGCAGCTTGGCCGAGGCGGGGGGATCAGATACGCAGTATTTT. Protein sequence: CASSLAEAGGSDTQYF. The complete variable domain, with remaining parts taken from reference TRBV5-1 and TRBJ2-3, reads KAGVTQTPRYLIKTRGQQVTLSCSPISGHRSVSWYQQTPGQGLQFLFEYFSETQRNKGNFPGRFSGRQFSNSRSEMNVSTLELGDSALYLCASSLAEAGGSDTQYFGPGTRLTVL.

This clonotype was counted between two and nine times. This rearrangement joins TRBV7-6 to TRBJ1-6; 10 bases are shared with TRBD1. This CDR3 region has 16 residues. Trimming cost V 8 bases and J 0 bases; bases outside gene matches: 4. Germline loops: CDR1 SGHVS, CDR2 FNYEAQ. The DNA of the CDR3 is TGTGCCAGCGGGACAGGGGTCAGCTCCTATAATTCACCCCTCCACTTT. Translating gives CASGTGVSSYNSPLHF.

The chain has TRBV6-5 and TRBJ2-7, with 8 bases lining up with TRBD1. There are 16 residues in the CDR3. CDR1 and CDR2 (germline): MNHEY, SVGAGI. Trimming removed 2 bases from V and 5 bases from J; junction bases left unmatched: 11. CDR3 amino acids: CASSYLPGAGGHEQYF. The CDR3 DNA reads TGTGCCAGCAGTTACCTCCCCGGGGCAGGGGGCCACGAGCAGTACTTC.

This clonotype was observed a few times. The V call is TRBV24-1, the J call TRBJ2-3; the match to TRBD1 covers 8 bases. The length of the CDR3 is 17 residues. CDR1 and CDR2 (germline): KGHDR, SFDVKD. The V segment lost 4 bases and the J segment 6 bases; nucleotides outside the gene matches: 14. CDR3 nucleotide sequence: TGTGCCACCAGTGACACGACAGGGGCCAAAAAGGGGGATACGCAGTATTTT. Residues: CATSDTTGAKKGDTQYF.

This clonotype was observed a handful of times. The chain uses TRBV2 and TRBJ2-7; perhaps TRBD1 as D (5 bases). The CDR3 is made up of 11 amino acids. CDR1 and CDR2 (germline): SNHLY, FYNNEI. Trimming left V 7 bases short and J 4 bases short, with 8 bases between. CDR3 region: CASKGSYEQYV. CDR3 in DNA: TGTGCCAGCAAGGGGTCGTACGAGCAGTACGTC.

Here the CDR3 reads CASRGTYLSPNYGYTF. The DNA for the CDR3 is TGTGCCAGCAGGGGGACATACCTATCACCTAACTATGGCTACACCTTC. The chain couples TRBV2 to TRBJ1-2, with D possibly being TRBD1 (6 bases). Germline V gene sequence: CDR1 SNHLY, CDR2 FYNNEI. V lost 6 bases to trimming and J lost 0 bases, with 17 bases between them. The CDR3 consists of 16 residues. Together with reference TRBV2 and TRBJ1-2, the CDR3 gives the full variable domain: EPEVTQTPSHQVTQMGQEVILRCVPISNHLYFYWYRQILGQKVEFLVSFYNNEISEKSEIFDDQFSVERPDGSNFTLKIRSTKLEDSAMYFCASRGTYLSPNYGYTFGSGTRLTVV.

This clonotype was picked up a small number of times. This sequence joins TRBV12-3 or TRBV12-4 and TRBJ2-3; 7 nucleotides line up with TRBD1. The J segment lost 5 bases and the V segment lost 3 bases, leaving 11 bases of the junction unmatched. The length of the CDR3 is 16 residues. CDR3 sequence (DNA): TGTGCCAGCAGTTTTATTATTACAGGGGCCGGAGATACGCAGTATTTT. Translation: CASSFIITGAGDTQYF.

The CDR3 loop is CASSLSRQGRETQYF. The DNA for the CDR3 is TGTGCCAGCAGCTTAAGTAGGCAGGGTCGAGAGACCCAGTACTTC. V and J are TRBV11-2 and TRBJ2-5, with D possibly matching TRBD1 (5 bases). The CDR3 sequence is 15 residues long. Germline lookup yields CDR1 SGHAT and CDR2 FQNNGV. Trimming cost V 2 bases and J 4 bases, with 14 bases left between them. Supplemented by reference TRBV11-2 and TRBJ2-5, the full variable domain reads EAGVAQSPRYKIIEKRQSVAFWCNPISGHATLYWYQQILGQGPKLLIQFQNNGVVDDSQLPKDRFSAERLKGVDSTLKIQPAKLEDSAVYLCASSLSRQGRETQYFGPGTRLLVL.

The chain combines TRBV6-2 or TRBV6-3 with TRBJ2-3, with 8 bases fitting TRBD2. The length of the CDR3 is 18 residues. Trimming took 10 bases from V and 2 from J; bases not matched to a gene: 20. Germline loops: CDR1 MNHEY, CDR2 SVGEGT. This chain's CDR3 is CANAKFWERGSDTDTQYF. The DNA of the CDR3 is TGTGCCAACGCGAAGTTCTGGGAGCGGGGGAGCGACACAGATACGCAGTATTTT.